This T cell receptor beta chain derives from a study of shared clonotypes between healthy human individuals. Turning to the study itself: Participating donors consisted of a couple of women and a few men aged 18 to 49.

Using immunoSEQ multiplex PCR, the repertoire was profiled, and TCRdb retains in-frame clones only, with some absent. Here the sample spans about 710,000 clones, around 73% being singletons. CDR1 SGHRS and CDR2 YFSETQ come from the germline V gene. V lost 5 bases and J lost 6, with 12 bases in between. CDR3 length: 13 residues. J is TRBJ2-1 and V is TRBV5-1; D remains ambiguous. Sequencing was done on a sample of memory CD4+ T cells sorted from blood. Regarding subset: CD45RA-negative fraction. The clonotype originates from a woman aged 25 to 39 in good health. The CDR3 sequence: CASRALTANEQFF. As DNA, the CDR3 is TGCGCCAGCAGGGCACTCACTGCCAATGAGCAGTTCTTC.